This entry concerns a single T cell receptor beta chain. Germline V gives CDR1 LNHDA, CDR2 SQIVND (reference sequence). The CDR3 contains 16 residues. Trimming shortened V by 1 base and J by 2 bases, and 15 bases separated the two germline ends. This specimen belongs to a study of blood T cell repertoires in COVID-19. The protocol was immunoSEQ multiplex PCR, while the TCRdb copy is restricted to in-frame clones and leaves out a portion. The table includes 23,000 or so clones, more than 80% detected once. This clonotype originated in a human donor in a cohort sampled during active COVID-19. The chain couples TRBV19 to TRBJ2-7; D is unresolved. Sequenced: peripheral blood. DNA for the CDR3: TGTGCCAGTAGTATAGGGGCAGCCCAGCTTCCCTACGAGCAGTACTTC. Its protein product is CASSIGAAQLPYEQYF.